This T cell receptor (beta chain) originates from a study of early T cells in non-severe SARS-CoV-2 infection. Study-wide context: Investigators sequenced bulk RNA drawn from unsorted whole blood, and chains remained unpaired. General study results and limits: Matching against VDJdb likely underestimated virus-specific expansions, favoring anti-spike CD8.

CDR3 length: 14 amino acids. Germline-derived CDR1 and CDR2 are LGHNA and YSLEER. V was shortened by 1 base and J by 5 bases, with 11 bases between the two germline ends. Individual cDNA molecules received unique molecular identifiers. Using its own MiXCR run on the 5' RACE reads, TCRdb lists one record per CDR3 protein. The data contain about 49,000 distinct CDR3 sequences, about 6.3% of them seen just once; the ten biggest clones take up about 2.8%. Many counts were recorded for this clonotype. Its antigen remains unknown. The V call is TRBV4-3, the J call TRBJ1-2, with a tentative D call TRBD1 (5 bases). The source of this sequence is an adult who was a healthcare worker with PCR-confirmed SARS-CoV-2 infection or an uninfected control (not recorded which). The specimen comprised whole blood, sampled at baseline. The CDR3 region has the DNA TGCGCCAGCAGCCAAGCCCCTAAGGGGTATGGCTACACCTTC. Encoded protein: CASSQAPKGYGYTF.